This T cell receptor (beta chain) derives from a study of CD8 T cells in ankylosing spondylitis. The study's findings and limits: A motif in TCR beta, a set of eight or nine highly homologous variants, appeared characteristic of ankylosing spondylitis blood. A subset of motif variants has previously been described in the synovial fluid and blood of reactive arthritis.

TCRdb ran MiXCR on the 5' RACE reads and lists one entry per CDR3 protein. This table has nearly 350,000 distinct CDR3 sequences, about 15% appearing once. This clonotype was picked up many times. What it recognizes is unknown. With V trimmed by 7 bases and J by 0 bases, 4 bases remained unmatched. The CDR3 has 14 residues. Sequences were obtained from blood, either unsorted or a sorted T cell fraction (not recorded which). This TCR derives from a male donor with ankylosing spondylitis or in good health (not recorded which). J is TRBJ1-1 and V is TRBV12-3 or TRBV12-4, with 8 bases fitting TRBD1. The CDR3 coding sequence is TGTGCCAGCACCCTGACAGGGGTGAACACTGAAGCTTTCTTT. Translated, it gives CASTLTGVNTEAFF.